This TCR beta chain was obtained from a study of control samples from healthy donors and cancer patients. Method: immunoSEQ multiplex PCR; TCRdb's copy keeps in-frame clones and lacks some. Of some 130,000 clones in the sample, just under 95% were seen once. Material: blood. This receptor was identified in a man aged 18-30 years in good health.

Here the CDR3 reads CASSDRLAYEQYF. CDR3 DNA: TGTGCCAGCAGTGACCGTTTGGCCTACGAGCAGTACTTC. The chain uses TRBV6-1 and TRBJ2-7; D gene uncertain. CDR3 length: 13 amino acids. V lost 3 bases and J lost 2, with 8 bases in between. Germline values: CDR1 MNHNS, CDR2 SASEGT.